Sequencing of this TCR beta chain was carried out in a study of blood T cell repertoires in COVID-19. Across the whole study: T cells, B-cell-depleted T cells, or PBMCs supplied cDNA or gDNA.

Sequencing was performed with immunoSEQ multiplex PCR; in TCRdb, only in-frame clones are kept and a portion is missing. The sample shows a few hundred thousand clones, more than 90% of them seen only once. Clinical history reported by participants formed the basis on which cohorts were assigned. In its sample, this clone was seen once. The CDR3 consists of 15 residues. Trimming removed 4 bases from V and 7 bases from J; junction bases left unmatched: 8. Germline CDR1 is MDHEN and CDR2 is SYDVKM. This clonotype originated in a woman aged 25 to 45 who had recovered from COVID-19. What was sequenced was PBMCs or T cells enriched from blood (not recorded which). This chain uses TRBV28 with TRBJ1-4; TRBD1 agrees at 8 bases. In DNA, the CDR3 is TGTGCCAGCAGTTCCCCTCAGGGGGCGGGTGAAAAACTGTTTTTT. Translated, it gives CASSSPQGAGEKLFF.